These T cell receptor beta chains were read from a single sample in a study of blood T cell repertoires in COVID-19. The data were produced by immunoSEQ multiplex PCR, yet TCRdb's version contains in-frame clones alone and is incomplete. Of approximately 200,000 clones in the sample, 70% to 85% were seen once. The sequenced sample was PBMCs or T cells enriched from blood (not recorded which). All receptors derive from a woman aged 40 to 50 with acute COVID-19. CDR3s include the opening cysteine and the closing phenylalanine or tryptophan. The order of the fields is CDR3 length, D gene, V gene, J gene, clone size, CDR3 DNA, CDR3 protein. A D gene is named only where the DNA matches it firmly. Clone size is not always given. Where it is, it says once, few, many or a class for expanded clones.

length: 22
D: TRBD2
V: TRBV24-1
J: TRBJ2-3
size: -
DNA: TGTGCCACCAGTGATTTGCCCCCGGGACTAGCGGGAGCGGTTTGGGGCACAGATACGCAGTATTTT
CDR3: CATSDLPPGLAGAVWGTDTQYF

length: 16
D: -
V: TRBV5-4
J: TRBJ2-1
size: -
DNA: TGTGCCAGCAGCGCTAAACAGGGTGCCTTTTGGGATGAGCAGTTCTTC
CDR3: CASSAKQGAFWDEQFF

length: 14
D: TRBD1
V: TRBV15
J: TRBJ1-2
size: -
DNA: TGTGCCACCAGCAGAGGGCAGGGGGACTATGGCTACACCTTC
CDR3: CATSRGQGDYGYTF

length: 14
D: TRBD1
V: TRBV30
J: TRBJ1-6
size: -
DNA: TGTGCCTGGAGCGACAGGGGGACGAATTCACCCCTCCACTTT
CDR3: CAWSDRGTNSPLHF

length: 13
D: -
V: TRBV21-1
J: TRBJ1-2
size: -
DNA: TGTGCCAGCAGCTCCCCTGGTCCTGAGGGCTACACCTTC
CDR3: CASSSPGPEGYTF

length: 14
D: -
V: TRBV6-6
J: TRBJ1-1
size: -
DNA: TGTGCCAGCAGTATCCATCGGGTGAACACTGAAGCTTTCTTT
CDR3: CASSIHRVNTEAFF

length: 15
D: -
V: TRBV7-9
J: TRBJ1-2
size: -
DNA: TGTGCCAGCAGCGAAGACGGACTCCAAACGGGTGGCTACACCTTC
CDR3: CASSEDGLQTGGYTF

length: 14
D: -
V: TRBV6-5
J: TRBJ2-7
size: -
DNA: TGTGCCACCGTTTTGGGGGCTACGATTTACGAGCAGTACTTC
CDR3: CATVLGATIYEQYF

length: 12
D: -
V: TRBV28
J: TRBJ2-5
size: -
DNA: TGTGCCAGCAGTCCCGGGACAATCACCCAGTACTTC
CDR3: CASSPGTITQYF

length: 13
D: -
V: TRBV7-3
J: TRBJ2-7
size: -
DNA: TGTGCCAGCAGCTTAACTAGCGGTTACGAGCAGTACTTC
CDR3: CASSLTSGYEQYF

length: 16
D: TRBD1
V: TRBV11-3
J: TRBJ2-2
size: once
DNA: TGTGCCAGCAGCTCCCGGACAGGGAGGAACACCGGGGAGCTGTTTTTT
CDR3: CASSSRTGRNTGELFF

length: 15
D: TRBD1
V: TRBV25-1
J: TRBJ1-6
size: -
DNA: TGTGCCAGCAGTGATTCACGGACAGGGAATTCACCCCTCCACTTT
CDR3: CASSDSRTGNSPLHF

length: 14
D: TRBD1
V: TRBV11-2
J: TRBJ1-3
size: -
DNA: TGTGCCAGCACCCCGACAGGGGTCGGAAACACCATATATTTT
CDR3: CASTPTGVGNTIYF

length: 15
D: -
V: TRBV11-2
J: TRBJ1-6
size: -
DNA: TGTGCCAGCACCTCACGGGGGGCGGTTAATTCACCCCTCCACTTT
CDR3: CASTSRGAVNSPLHF

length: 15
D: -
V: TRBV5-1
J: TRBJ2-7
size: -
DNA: TGCGCCAGCAGCTCCGGGACGACTAGCTCCTACGAGCAGTACTTC
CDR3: CASSSGTTSSYEQYF

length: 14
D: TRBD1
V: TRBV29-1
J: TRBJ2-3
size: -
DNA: TGCAGCGTTGCTCCGGGACAGACGACAGATACGCAGTATTTT
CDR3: CSVAPGQTTDTQYF

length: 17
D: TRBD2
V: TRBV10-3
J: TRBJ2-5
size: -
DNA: TGTGCCATCAGTGAGAGGGGACTAGCGGGGTTCCAAGAGACCCAGTACTTC
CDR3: CAISERGLAGFQETQYF

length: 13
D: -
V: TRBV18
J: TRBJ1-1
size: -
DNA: TGTGCCAGCTCGTCCGGGGGGGGAACTGAAGCTTTCTTT
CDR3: CASSSGGGTEAFF

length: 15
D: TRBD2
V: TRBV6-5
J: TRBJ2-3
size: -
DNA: TGTGCCAGCAGGAGGCTAGCGGGAACCACAGATACGCAGTATTTT
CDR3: CASRRLAGTTDTQYF

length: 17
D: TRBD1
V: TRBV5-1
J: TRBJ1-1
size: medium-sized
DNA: TGCGCCAGCAGCACCTGGGACAGGGTCGGGGTGAACACTGAAGCTTTCTTT
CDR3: CASSTWDRVGVNTEAFF

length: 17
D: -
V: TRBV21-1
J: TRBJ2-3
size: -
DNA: TGTGCCAGCAGCAAAGTGGGGCCAGGGGGACGCACAGATACGCAGTATTTT
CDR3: CASSKVGPGGRTDTQYF

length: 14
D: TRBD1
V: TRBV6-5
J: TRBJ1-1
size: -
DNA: TGTGCCAGCAGTTTAAGGGGGCCTTACACTGAAGCTTTCTTT
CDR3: CASSLRGPYTEAFF

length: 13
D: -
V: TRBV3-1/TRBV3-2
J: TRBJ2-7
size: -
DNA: TGTGCCAGCAGGTATAGCGGCAGCTACGAGCAGTACTTC
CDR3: CASRYSGSYEQYF

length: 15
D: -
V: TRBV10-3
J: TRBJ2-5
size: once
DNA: TGTGCCATCAGTGAGGACCTAGCCTCGAGGGAGACCCAGTACTTC
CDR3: CAISEDLASRETQYF

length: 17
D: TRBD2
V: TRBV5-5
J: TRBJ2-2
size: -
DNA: TGTGCCAGCAGCCTAATACCTAGCGGAAGGGCAACCGGGGAGCTGTTTTTT
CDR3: CASSLIPSGRATGELFF

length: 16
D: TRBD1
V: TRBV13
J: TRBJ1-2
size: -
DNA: TGTGCCAGCAGCCCAACGGGACAGGGCGTTATATCAGGCTACACCTTC
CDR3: CASSPTGQGVISGYTF

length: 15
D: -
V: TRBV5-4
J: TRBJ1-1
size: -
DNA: TGTGCCAGCAGCGGAGACAGAGGCCTGAACACTGAAGCTTTCTTT
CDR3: CASSGDRGLNTEAFF

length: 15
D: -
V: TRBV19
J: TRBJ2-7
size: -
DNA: TGTGCCAGTACCCCGTCATGGGCGAGCTCCTACGAGCAGTACTTC
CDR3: CASTPSWASSYEQYF

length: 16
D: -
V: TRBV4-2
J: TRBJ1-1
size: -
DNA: TGTGCCAGCAGCCAAGATCCAGGGCCCATGAACACTGAAGCTTTCTTT
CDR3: CASSQDPGPMNTEAFF

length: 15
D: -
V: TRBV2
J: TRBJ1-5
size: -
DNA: TGTGCCAGCAGTAAGGACAATTATAGCAATCAGCCCCAGCATTTT
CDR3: CASSKDNYSNQPQHF

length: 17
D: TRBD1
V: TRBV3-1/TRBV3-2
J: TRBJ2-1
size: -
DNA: TGTGCCAGCAGCCGACAACCTGCCGGACAGGGGGACAATGAGCAGTTCTTC
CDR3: CASSRQPAGQGDNEQFF

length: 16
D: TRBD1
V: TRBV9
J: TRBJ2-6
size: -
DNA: TGTGCCAGCAGCGTTACAGGGGGCAGTGGGGCCAACGTCCTGACTTTC
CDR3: CASSVTGGSGANVLTF

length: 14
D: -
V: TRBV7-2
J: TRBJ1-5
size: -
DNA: TGTGCCAGCAGCCCCGGGACACCGAATCAGCCCCAGCATTTT
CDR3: CASSPGTPNQPQHF

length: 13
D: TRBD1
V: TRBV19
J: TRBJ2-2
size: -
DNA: TGTGCCAGTAGTCCAGGGGGTGCCGGGGAGCTGTTTTTT
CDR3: CASSPGGAGELFF

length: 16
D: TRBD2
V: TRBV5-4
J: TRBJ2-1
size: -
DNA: TGTGCCAGCAGCTTACTAGCGGGAGACTCCTACAATGAGCAGTTCTTC
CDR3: CASSLLAGDSYNEQFF

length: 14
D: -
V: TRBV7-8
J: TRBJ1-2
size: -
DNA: TGTGCCAGCAGCTTAGGGCTTGGGGGGGATGGCTACACCTTC
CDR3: CASSLGLGGDGYTF

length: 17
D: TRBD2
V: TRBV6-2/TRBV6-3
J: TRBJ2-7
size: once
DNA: TGTGCCAGCAGCCCTAAAGCCTCTAGCGGGAGTTTCTACGAGCAGTACTTC
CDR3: CASSPKASSGSFYEQYF

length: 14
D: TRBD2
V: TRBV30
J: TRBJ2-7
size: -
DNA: TGTGCCTGGATCGGGACTAGCGTTCCCTACGAGCAGTACTTC
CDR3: CAWIGTSVPYEQYF

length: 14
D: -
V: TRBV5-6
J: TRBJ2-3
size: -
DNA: TGTGCCAGCAGCAACCGACTAGTCACAGATACGCAGTATTTT
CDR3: CASSNRLVTDTQYF

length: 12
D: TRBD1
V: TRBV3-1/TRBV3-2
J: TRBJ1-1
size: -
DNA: TGTGCCAGCAGCCATGGGACAGGGGGGGCTTTCTTT
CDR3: CASSHGTGGAFF

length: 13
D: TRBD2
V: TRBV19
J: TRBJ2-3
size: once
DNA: TGTGCCAGTAGTAGCGGGAGCTCAGATACGCAGTATTTT
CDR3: CASSSGSSDTQYF

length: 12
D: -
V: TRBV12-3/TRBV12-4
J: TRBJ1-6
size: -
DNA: TGTGCCAGCAGTCCCCTAAGAATACCCCTCCACTTT
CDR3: CASSPLRIPLHF

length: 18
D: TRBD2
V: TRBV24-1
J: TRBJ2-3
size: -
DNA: TGTGCCACCAGTGACCCATTGTTAGCGGGAGGGCCTGTGGATACGCAGTATTTT
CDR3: CATSDPLLAGGPVDTQYF

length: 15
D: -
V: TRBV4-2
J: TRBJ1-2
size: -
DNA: TGTGCCAGCAGCCAAAGCTCCCAGGGAGGAGGTGGCTACACCTTC
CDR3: CASSQSSQGGGGYTF

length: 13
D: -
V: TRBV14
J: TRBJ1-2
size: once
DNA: TGTGCCAGCAGCCAAGACGCGGGTTATGGCTACACCTTC
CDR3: CASSQDAGYGYTF

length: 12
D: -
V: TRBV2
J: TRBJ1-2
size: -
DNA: TGTGCCAGCAACGAAGCGGGACATCCCAACACCTTC
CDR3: CASNEAGHPNTF

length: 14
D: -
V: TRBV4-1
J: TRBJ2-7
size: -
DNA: TGCGCCAGCAGCCAAAAAACAGGGACCGACGAGCAGTACTTC
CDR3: CASSQKTGTDEQYF

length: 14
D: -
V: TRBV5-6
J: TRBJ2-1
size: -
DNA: TGTGCCAGCAGCTTGACCAGTTCCTACAATGAGCAGTTCTTC
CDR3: CASSLTSSYNEQFF

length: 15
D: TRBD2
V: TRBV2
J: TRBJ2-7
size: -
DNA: TGTGCCAGCAGTCCCTTTGGGACTAGGACCTACGAGCAGTACTTC
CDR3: CASSPFGTRTYEQYF

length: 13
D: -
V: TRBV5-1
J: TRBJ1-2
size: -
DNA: TGCGCCAGCAGCTTGACAACTAACTATGGCTACACCTTC
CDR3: CASSLTTNYGYTF

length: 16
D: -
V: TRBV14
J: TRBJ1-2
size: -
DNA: TGTGCCAGCAGCCAGGTTGTGCAGGAATCTAACTATGGCTACACCTTC
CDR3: CASSQVVQESNYGYTF

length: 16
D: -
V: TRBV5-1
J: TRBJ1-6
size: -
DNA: TGCGCCAGCAGCTCGTCAGGGGACAACTATAATTCACCCCTCCACTTT
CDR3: CASSSSGDNYNSPLHF

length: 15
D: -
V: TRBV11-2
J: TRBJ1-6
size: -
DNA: TGTGCCAGCAGCCTTGCCCCGGGTTATAATTCACCCCTCCACTTT
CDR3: CASSLAPGYNSPLHF

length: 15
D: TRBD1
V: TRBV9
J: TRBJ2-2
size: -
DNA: TGTGCCAGCAGCTCCCGGACAGGGGTCACCGGGGAGCTGTTTTTT
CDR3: CASSSRTGVTGELFF

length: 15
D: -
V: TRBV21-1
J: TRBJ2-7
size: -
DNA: TGTGCCAGCACTAATAGAGCGGGGGACCCCTACGAGCAGTACTTC
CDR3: CASTNRAGDPYEQYF